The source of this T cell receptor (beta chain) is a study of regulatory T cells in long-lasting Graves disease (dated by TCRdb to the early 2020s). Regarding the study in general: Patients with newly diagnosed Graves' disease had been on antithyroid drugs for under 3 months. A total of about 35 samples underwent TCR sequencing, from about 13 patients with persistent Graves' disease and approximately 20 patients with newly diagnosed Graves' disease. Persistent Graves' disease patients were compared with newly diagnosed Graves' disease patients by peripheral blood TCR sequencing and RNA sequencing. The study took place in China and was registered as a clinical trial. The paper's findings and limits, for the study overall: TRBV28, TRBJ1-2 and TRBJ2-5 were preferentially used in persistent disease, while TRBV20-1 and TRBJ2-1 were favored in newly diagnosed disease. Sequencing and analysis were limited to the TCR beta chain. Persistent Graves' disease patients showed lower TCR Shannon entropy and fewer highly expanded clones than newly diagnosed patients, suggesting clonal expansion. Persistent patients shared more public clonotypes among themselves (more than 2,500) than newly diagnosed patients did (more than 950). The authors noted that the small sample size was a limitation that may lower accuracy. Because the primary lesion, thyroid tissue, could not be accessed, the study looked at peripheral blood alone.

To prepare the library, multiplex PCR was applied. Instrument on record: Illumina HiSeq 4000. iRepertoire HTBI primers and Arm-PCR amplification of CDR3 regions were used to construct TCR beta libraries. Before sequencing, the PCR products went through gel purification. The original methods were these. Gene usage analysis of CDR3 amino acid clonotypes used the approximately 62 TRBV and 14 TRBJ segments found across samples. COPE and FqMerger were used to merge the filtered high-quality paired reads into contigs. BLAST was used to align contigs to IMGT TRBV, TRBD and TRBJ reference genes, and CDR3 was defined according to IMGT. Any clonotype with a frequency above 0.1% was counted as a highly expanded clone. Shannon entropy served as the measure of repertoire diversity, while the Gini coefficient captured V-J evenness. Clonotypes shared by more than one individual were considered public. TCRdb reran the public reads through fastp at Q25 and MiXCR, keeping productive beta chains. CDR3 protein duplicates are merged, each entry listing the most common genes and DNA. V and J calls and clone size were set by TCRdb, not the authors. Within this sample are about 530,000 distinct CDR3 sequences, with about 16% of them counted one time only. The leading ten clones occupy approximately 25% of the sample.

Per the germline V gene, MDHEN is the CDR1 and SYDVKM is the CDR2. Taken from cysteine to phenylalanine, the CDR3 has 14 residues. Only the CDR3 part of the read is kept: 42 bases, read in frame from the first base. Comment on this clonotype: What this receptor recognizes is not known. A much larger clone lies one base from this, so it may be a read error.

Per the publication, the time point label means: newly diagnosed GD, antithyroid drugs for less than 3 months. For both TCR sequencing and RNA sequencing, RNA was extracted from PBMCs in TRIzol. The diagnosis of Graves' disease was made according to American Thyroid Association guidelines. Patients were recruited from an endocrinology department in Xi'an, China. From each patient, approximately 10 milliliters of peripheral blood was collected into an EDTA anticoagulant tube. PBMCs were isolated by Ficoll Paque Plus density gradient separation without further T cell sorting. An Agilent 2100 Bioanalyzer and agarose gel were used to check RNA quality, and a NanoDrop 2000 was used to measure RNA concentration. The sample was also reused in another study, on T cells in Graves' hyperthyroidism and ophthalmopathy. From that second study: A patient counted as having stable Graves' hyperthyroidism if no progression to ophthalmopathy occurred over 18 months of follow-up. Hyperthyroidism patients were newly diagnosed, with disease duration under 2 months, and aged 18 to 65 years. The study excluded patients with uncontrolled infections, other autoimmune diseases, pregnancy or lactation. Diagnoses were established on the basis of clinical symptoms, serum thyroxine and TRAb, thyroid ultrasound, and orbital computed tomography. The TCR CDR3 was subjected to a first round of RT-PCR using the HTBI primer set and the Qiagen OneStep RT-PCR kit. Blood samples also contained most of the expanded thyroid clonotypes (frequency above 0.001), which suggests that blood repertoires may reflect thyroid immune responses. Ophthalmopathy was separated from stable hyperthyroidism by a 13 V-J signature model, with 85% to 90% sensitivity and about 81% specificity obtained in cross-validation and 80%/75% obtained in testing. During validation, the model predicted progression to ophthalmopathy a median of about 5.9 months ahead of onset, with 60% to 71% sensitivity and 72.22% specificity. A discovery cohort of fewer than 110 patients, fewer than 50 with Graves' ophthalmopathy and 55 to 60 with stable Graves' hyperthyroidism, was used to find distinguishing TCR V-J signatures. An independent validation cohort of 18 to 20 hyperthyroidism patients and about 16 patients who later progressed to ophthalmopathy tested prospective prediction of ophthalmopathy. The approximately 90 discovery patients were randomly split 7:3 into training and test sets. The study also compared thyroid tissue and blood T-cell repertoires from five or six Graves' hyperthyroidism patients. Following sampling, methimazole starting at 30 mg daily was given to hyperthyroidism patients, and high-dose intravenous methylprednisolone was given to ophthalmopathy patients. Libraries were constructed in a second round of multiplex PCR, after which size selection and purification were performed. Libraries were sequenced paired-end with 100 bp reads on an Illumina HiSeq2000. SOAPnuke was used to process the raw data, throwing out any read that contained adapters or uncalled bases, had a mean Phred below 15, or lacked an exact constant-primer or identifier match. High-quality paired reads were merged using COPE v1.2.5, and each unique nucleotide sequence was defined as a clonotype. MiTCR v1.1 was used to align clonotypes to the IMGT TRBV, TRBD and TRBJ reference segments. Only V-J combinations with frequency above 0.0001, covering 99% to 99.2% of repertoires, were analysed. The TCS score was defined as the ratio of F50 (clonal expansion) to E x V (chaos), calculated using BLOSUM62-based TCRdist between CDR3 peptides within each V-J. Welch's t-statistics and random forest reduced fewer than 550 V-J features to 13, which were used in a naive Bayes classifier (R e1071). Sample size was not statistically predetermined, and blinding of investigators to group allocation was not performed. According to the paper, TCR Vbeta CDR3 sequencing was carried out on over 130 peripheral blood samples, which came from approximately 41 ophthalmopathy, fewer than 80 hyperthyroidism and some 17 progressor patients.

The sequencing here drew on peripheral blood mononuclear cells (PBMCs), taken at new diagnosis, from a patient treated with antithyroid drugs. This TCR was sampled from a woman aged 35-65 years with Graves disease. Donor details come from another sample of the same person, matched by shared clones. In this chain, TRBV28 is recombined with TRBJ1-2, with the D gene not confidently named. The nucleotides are TGTGTCAGCAGTTTACATATGTTGAACTATGGCTACACCTTC. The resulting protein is CVSSLHMLNYGYTF.